Following are 23 T cell receptor beta chains from one sample sequenced in a study of shared clonotypes between healthy human individuals. Sequenced by immunoSEQ multiplex PCR; TCRdb stores in-frame clones only, minus some. The table records 950,000 to 1,300,000 clones, approximately 70% of them present only once. The sample comprised memory CD4+ T cells sorted from blood. Stated subset: CD45RA-negative fraction. The receptor set was obtained from a man in his late teens or twenties in good health.

This chain connects TRBV5-1 to TRBJ1-3; maybe TRBD1 (5 bases). Trimming left V 4 bases short and J 0 bases short, with 14 bases between. Germline V gene lookup returns CDR1 SGHRS and CDR2 YFSETQ. The CDR3 is 16 residues long. CDR3 bases: TGCGCCAGCAGCGTAAACGGGGGGTTCTCTGGAAACACCATATATTTT. It specifies CASSVNGGFSGNTIYF.

The V gene is TRBV5-5, the J gene TRBJ2-7; a possible D gene is TRBD1 (7 bases). The CDR3 runs 16 residues. V shed 0 bases and J shed 6 bases, with 19 bases lying between them. Looked up from germline, CDR1 is SGHKS and CDR2 is YYEKEE (reference sequence). DNA of the CDR3: TGTGCCAGCAGCTTGGTTGGTGGAGGGGGCAGGGTCGAGCAGTACTTC. This translates into CASSLVGGGGRVEQYF.

This chain uses TRBV5-1 with TRBJ2-1; 10 bases line up with TRBD2. Germline trimming cut 5 bases from V and 6 bases from J; bases unmatched to any gene: 8. The CDR3 has 15 residues. Germline V gives CDR1 SGHRS, CDR2 YFSETQ. CDR3 coding DNA: TGCGCCAGCAGGCCCGGGACTAGCGATTTCAATGAGCAGTTCTTC. This gives the protein CASRPGTSDFNEQFF.

V and J are TRBV6-5 and TRBJ2-7; possible D gene TRBD1, 5 bases. Trimming took off 2 bases at V and 2 bases at J, with 13 bases between the two ends. Germline V gene data show CDR1 as MNHEY and CDR2 as SVGAGI. The CDR3 runs to 15 residues. The CDR3: CASSYGRAGAYEQYF. In DNA form, the CDR3 reads TGTGCCAGCAGTTACGGCAGGGCTGGGGCCTACGAGCAGTACTTC.

This clone occurred a few times. The CDR3 here is CASSGGKDQPQHF. The CDR3 DNA follows: TGTGCCAGTAGCGGAGGTAAAGATCAGCCCCAGCATTTT. The chain uses TRBV19 and TRBJ1-5; D is unresolved. V gave up 6 bases and J gave up 5 bases, with 11 bases separating them. This CDR3 has 13 residues. CDR1 and CDR2 (germline): LNHDA, SQIVND (reference sequence).

The rearrangement uses TRBV2 and TRBJ2-3; tentative D call: TRBD1 (5 bases). V was shortened by 4 bases and J by 2 bases, with 10 bases between the two germline ends. Germline V gene sequence: CDR1 SNHLY, CDR2 FYNNEI. The CDR3 is 14 residues long. The CDR3 here is CASSGGRATDTQYF. The CDR3 DNA is TGTGCCAGCAGTGGAGGCAGGGCCACAGATACGCAGTATTTT.

The chain's CDR3 is CASSAGTSGVEQYF. The CDR3 DNA sequence: TGTGCCAGCAGCGCCGGGACTAGCGGGGTCGAGCAGTACTTC. The J gene is TRBJ2-7, the V gene TRBV6-5; 13 bases agree with TRBD2. The CDR3 spans 14 residues. V shed 6 bases and J 6 bases; nucleotides not matched to a gene: 5. Germline CDR1 is MNHEY and CDR2 is SVGAGI.

This clone was found once. J is TRBJ2-3 and V is TRBV7-2; D gene uncertain. The CDR3 has 9 residues. V shed 10 bases and J shed 3 bases, with 2 bases lying between them. Germline V gene lookup returns CDR1 SGHTA and CDR2 FQGNSA. The CDR3 region is CATTDTQYF. The CDR3 DNA is TGTGCCACTACAGATACGCAGTATTTT.

The chain employs TRBV30 and TRBJ1-4, with D unclear. Germline V gene data show CDR1 as GTSNPN and CDR2 as SVGIG (reference sequence). V shed 2 bases and J shed 5 bases, with 15 bases lying between them. CDR3 length: 15 residues. The chain's CDR3 is CAWSWAGKLNEKLFF. CDR3 sequence (DNA): TGTGCCTGGAGTTGGGCAGGCAAGCTAAATGAAAAACTGTTTTTT.

This chain uses TRBV5-8 with TRBJ2-5; D may be TRBD2 (5 bases). The CDR3 contains 14 residues. From germline, CDR1 is SGHTS and CDR2 YDEGEE. V was trimmed by 3 bases and J by 1 base, leaving 10 bases between them. The CDR3 region is CASSSGNLQETQYF. DNA for the CDR3: TGTGCCAGCAGCTCCGGGAACCTCCAAGAGACCCAGTACTTC.

This clone appeared a single time. The chain couples TRBV4-1 to TRBJ2-2; D gene uncertain. V was clipped by 3 bases and J by 5 bases, with 19 bases between them. This CDR3 region has 17 residues. Germline CDR1 reads MGHRA; CDR2 reads YSYEKL. CDR3 in amino acids: CASSHPRIGLGTGELFF. CDR3 in DNA: TGCGCCAGCAGCCACCCACGAATAGGCTTGGGGACCGGGGAGCTGTTTTTT.

This sequence joins TRBV7-2 and TRBJ1-2; D unresolved. This CDR3 spans 12 amino acids. The germline V gene encodes CDR1 SGHTA and CDR2 FQGNSA. V was shortened by 3 bases and J by 14 bases, with 16 bases between the two germline ends. CDR3 loop: CASSLGGARRTF. CDR3 nucleotides: TGTGCCAGCAGCTTGGGAGGCGCCAGGAGGACCTTC.

J is TRBJ2-7 and V is TRBV6-1, with a possible D match to TRBD1 (6 bases). The CDR3 sequence is 14 residues long. CDR1 is MNHNS and CDR2 is SASEGT in the germline V gene. V was shortened by 4 bases and J by 0 bases, with 10 bases between the two germline ends. The CDR3 coding sequence is TGTGCCAGCAGTGTGGGGGCCCACTCCTACGAGCAGTACTTC. Protein sequence: CASSVGAHSYEQYF.

For the CDR3, the DNA is TGCGCCAGCAGCCTGAACAGGGGACAGGGAGATACGCAGTATTTT. Amino acids: CASSLNRGQGDTQYF. The chain recombines TRBV5-1 with TRBJ2-3, with 9 bases lining up with TRBD1. CDR3 size: 15 residues. V was clipped by 4 bases and J by 5 bases; unmatched bases: 8. Germline values: CDR1 SGHRS, CDR2 YFSETQ.

J is TRBJ1-2 and V is TRBV11-2, with 7 bases lining up with TRBD1. CDR3 length equals 13 residues. V dropped 5 bases and J dropped 8; count of bases not matched to a gene: 8. Germline CDR1 is SGHAT and CDR2 is FQNNGV. The CDR3 coding sequence is TGTGCCAGCAGCGGAACAGGGGTCTCCGGCTACACCTTC. Protein product: CASSGTGVSGYTF. Combining the CDR3 with reference TRBV11-2 and TRBJ1-2 gives the whole variable domain EAGVAQSPRYKIIEKRQSVAFWCNPISGHATLYWYQQILGQGPKLLIQFQNNGVVDDSQLPKDRFSAERLKGVDSTLKIQPAKLEDSAVYLCASSGTGVSGYTFGSGTRLTVV.

The V and J genes are TRBV5-1 and TRBJ1-1; tentative D call: TRBD1 (5 bases). Germline V gene data show CDR1 as SGHRS and CDR2 as YFSETQ. CDR3 length: 15 residues. Between the trimmed V and J ends, which lost 3 bases and 1 base, there was a span of 13 bases. CDR3 protein: CASSWGSGENTEAFF. Written as DNA, the CDR3 is TGCGCCAGCAGCTGGGGCTCGGGGGAGAACACTGAAGCTTTCTTT.

The chain recombines TRBV5-6 with TRBJ1-1; D gene uncertain. The CDR3 consists of 15 residues. V was trimmed by 3 bases and J by 2 bases, leaving 14 bases between them. Looked up from germline, CDR1 is SGHDT and CDR2 is YYEEEE. The CDR3 DNA reads as TGTGCCAGCAGCTCCCAGGCTGGGTTCAACACTGAAGCTTTCTTT. Its protein product is CASSSQAGFNTEAFF.

The chain combines TRBV9 with TRBJ1-3; 7 bases match TRBD1. V was clipped by 2 bases and J by 4 bases; unmatched bases: 3. The germline V gene has CDR1 SGDLS and CDR2 YYNGEE. The CDR3 is made up of 14 amino acids. The CDR3 sequence is CASSVRDRGNTIYF. The CDR3 nucleotides are TGTGCCAGCAGCGTGAGGGACAGAGGAAACACCATATATTTT.

This clone has just a few counts. The sample holds other DNA sequences that translate to the same CDR3. V usage is TRBV5-1 and J usage is TRBJ2-7, with D hard to call. The germline V and J ends were trimmed by 2 bases and 3 bases, with 3 bases remaining between them. Germline V CDR1 and CDR2: SGHRS, YFSETQ. The CDR3 consists of 11 residues. The CDR3 protein is CASSLGYEQYF. Here the CDR3 DNA reads TGCGCCAGCAGCTTAGGCTACGAGCAGTACTTC.

The rearrangement joins TRBV6-6 to TRBJ1-2; weak D call: TRBD1 (6 bases). In germline, CDR1 is MNHNY, CDR2 SVGAGI (reference sequence). This CDR3 has 16 residues. V gave up 6 bases and J gave up 2 bases, with 19 bases separating them. The CDR3 DNA is TGTGCCAGCAGCACAGACAGGACTGCCCGAAACTATGGCTACACCTTC. This encodes CASSTDRTARNYGYTF.

This clone is a singleton in its sample. The V call is TRBV10-1, the J call TRBJ2-3; D tentatively fits TRBD1 or TRBD2 (5 bases each). The CDR3 totals 11 residues. CDR1 is WNHNN, CDR2 SYGVQD, per germline (reference sequence). V was shortened by 4 bases and J by 7 bases, with 6 bases between the two germline ends. CDR3 DNA sequence: TGCGCCAGCAGTGGGGGGAATACGCAGTATTTT. The encoded protein is CASSGGNTQYF.

CDR3 in DNA: TGTGCCAGCAGCCCTGACAGGGGTAACTATGGCTACACCTTC. It codes for CASSPDRGNYGYTF. The V and J genes are TRBV6-6 and TRBJ1-2, with 8 nucleotides matching TRBD1. CDR1 and CDR2 (germline): MNHNY, SVGAGI (reference sequence). Unmatched junction bases numbered 4, after V lost 6 bases and J lost 1 base. The CDR3 runs 14 residues.

The chain carries TRBV5-6 and TRBJ1-1; 8 bases are shared with TRBD1. J lost 7 bases, V lost 4 bases, and 6 bases had no gene match. The CDR3 sequence is 13 residues long. CDR1 and CDR2 (germline): SGHDT, YYEEEE. CDR3 loop: CASSTDRGGEAFF. In DNA form, the CDR3 reads TGTGCCAGCAGCACCGACAGGGGAGGTGAAGCTTTCTTT. The whole variable domain, remainder taken from reference TRBV5-6 and TRBJ1-1, is DAGVTQSPTHLIKTRGQQVTLRCSPKSGHDTVSWYQQALGQGPQFIFQYYEEEERQRGNFPDRFSGHQFPNYSSELNVNALLLGDSALYLCASSTDRGGEAFFGQGTRLTVV.